Included here is one TCR beta chain sequence, with context. Its specificity is not known. Assay execution proceeded at the deep level. The data were produced by immunoSEQ multiplex PCR, yet TCRdb's version contains in-frame clones alone and is incomplete. Here the sample spans about 380,000 clones, just over 95% being singletons. The record originates from a study of shared clonotypes between healthy human individuals. Across the whole study: The study drew on a couple of women and a few men aged 18 to 49 as donors. Per donor, CD8 memory used one plate, CD8 naive used two, CD4 memory used three and CD4 naive used three.

Between the trimmed V and J ends, which lost 4 bases and 0 bases, there was a span of 9 bases. The CDR3 is made up of 15 amino acids. Germline V CDR1 and CDR2: ENHRY, SYGVKD. Whole-study results and caveats: Only blood samples were collected, and tissue repertoires likely differ.

Sequenced material: memory CD8+ T cells sorted from blood. Subset described: CD45RO+ cells pooled with CCR7-negative TemRA cells. J is TRBJ2-2 and V is TRBV10-3; TRBD2 is a possible D gene (6 bases). This clonotype originated in a man aged 30 to 39 in good health. This chain's CDR3 is CAISARETNTGELFF. For the CDR3, the DNA is TGTGCCATCAGTGCCCGGGAGACGAACACCGGGGAGCTGTTTTTT.